These 17 T cell receptor beta chains share one sample of origin, sequenced in a study of blood T cell repertoires in COVID-19. Clones were sequenced by immunoSEQ multiplex PCR, and TCRdb holds only the in-frame ones, with some missing. Here the sample spans about 240,000 clones, around four fifths being singletons. The sample taken for sequencing was peripheral blood. These TCRs come from a woman in her sixties or seventies with active or convalescent COVID-19.

V is TRBV5-5 and J is TRBJ2-2, with TRBD1 as a possible D gene (5 bases). Germline V gene sequence: CDR1 SGHKS, CDR2 YYEKEE (reference sequence). The CDR3 is made up of 13 amino acids. V lost 4 bases and J 7 bases, leaving 11 bases between the germline ends. In DNA, the CDR3 is TGTGCCAGCAGCCTAGGGGTGGGCGGGGAGCTGTTTTTT. Translating it yields CASSLGVGGELFF.

The J gene is TRBJ2-7, the V gene TRBV6-5; 7 positions match TRBD2. There are 13 residues in the CDR3. CDR1 and CDR2 from the germline V gene are MNHEY and SVGAGI. After removal of 5 bases from V and 4 bases from J, the junction contained 5 bases not matched to a gene. The CDR3 sequence is CASSRGDFYEQYF. CDR3 nucleotides: TGTGCCAGCAGTCGGGGGGATTTTTACGAGCAGTACTTC.

The chain uses TRBV5-5 and TRBJ1-2; 7 bases map to TRBD1. V shed 4 bases and J 4 bases; nucleotides not matched to a gene: 13. This CDR3 is 16 amino acids long. Germline values: CDR1 SGHKS, CDR2 YYEKEE (reference sequence). The CDR3 is CASSEITGVWSYGYTF. The CDR3 DNA reads TGTGCCAGCAGCGAAATTACAGGGGTGTGGAGCTATGGCTACACCTTC.

The chain couples TRBV11-3 to TRBJ2-3; 7 bases fit TRBD2. Germline V gene sequence: CDR1 SGHNT, CDR2 YENEEA. Unmatched junction bases numbered 9, after V lost 3 bases and J lost 9 bases. CDR3 length: 14 amino acids. CDR3 sequence (DNA): TGTGCCAGCAGCTTTGTGGGCGGGAGAGAGACGCAGTATTTT. Residues: CASSFVGGRETQYF.

The chain joins TRBV11-2 to TRBJ1-3; D is perhaps TRBD1 (6 bases). Trimming took 5 bases from V and 6 from J, leaving 11 bases between them. Looked up from germline, CDR1 is SGHAT and CDR2 is FQNNGV. The CDR3 sequence is 13 residues long. CDR3 residues: CASSETGINTIYF. The CDR3 coding sequence is TGTGCCAGCAGCGAGACAGGAATAAACACCATATATTTT. Full variable domain (outside the CDR3, taken from reference TRBV11-2 and TRBJ1-3): EAGVAQSPRYKIIEKRQSVAFWCNPISGHATLYWYQQILGQGPKLLIQFQNNGVVDDSQLPKDRFSAERLKGVDSTLKIQPAKLEDSAVYLCASSETGINTIYFGEGSWLTVV.

The rearrangement uses TRBV6-5 and TRBJ1-5; 9 positions agree with TRBD1. The CDR3 consists of 15 residues. V lost 6 bases, J lost 2 bases, and 5 bases stayed unmatched. Per the germline V gene, CDR1 is MNHEY and CDR2 is SVGAGI. CDR3 nucleotide sequence: TGTGCCAGCAGATGGGACAGGGTGGGCAATCAGCCCCAGCATTTT. Translation gives CASRWDRVGNQPQHF.

This sequence joins TRBV7-3 and TRBJ2-1; D unclear. V was trimmed by 2 bases and J by 10 bases, leaving 9 bases between them. Germline-derived CDR1 and CDR2 are SGHTA and FQGTGA. This CDR3 comprises 12 residues. The CDR3 is CASSLGNGEQFF. The CDR3, as DNA: TGTGCCAGCAGCTTAGGTAATGGCGAGCAGTTCTTC.

The chain has TRBV18 and TRBJ1-2; the match to TRBD1 covers 9 bases. V shed 3 bases and J 6 bases; nucleotides not matched to a gene: 8. CDR1 and CDR2 (germline): KGHSH, LQKENI. The CDR3 runs to 15 residues. In nucleotides, the CDR3 is TGTGCCAGCTCACCCGGGACCGGGACAGGGAATGGCTACACCTTC. It encodes CASSPGTGTGNGYTF.

The chain employs TRBV10-2 and TRBJ2-5, with D perhaps matching TRBD2 (6 bases). This CDR3 contains 15 residues. Between the trimmed V and J ends, which lost 5 bases and 4 bases, there was a span of 17 bases. Germline V gives CDR1 WSHSY, CDR2 SAAADI. CDR3 nucleotides: TGCGCCAGCAGTCCGAGAGGAGGGTATTCAGAGACCCAGTACTTC. Translated, it gives CASSPRGGYSETQYF.

The CDR3 protein is CASGLITGLAGTTDTQYF. CDR3 nucleotides: TGTGCTAGTGGTTTGATCACGGGACTAGCGGGGACCACAGATACGCAGTATTTT. The chain joins TRBV12-5 to TRBJ2-3; 13 bases agree with TRBD2. The trim removed 2 bases at V and 2 bases at J, leaving 7 bases unmatched. CDR3 size: 18 residues. Per germline, CDR1 LGHNT and CDR2 FRNRAP. Based on the CDR3 plus reference TRBV12-5 and TRBJ2-3, the full variable domain is DARVTQTPRHKVTEMGQEVTMRCQPILGHNTVFWYRQTMMQGLELLAYFRNRAPLDDSGMPKDRFSAEMPDATLATLKIQPSEPRDSAVYFCASGLITGLAGTTDTQYFGPGTRLTVL.

The V gene is TRBV5-1, the J gene TRBJ2-5; TRBD2 is a possible D gene (6 bases). The CDR3 length is 16 residues. Trimming left V 5 bases short and J 5 bases short, with 22 bases between. Germline CDR1 SGHRS, CDR2 YFSETQ. The CDR3 sequence is CASSRGGDPLRETQYF. In DNA, the CDR3 is TGCGCCAGCAGTCGCGGAGGGGATCCCCTAAGGGAGACCCAGTACTTC.

This clone turned up a few times. The genes are TRBV7-2 and TRBJ2-7; D unresolved. CDR1 and CDR2 from the germline V gene are SGHTA and FQGNSA. The CDR3 spans 15 residues. The V end was cut by 1 base, the J end by 2 bases, with 12 bases between. In DNA, the CDR3 is TGTGCCAGCAGCTTAGAGGCCGACTCTGCCTACGAGCAGTACTTC. As protein: CASSLEADSAYEQYF.

The J gene is TRBJ1-2, the V gene TRBV11-2; a possible D gene is TRBD1 (5 bases). Germline values: CDR1 SGHAT, CDR2 FQNNGV. V was clipped by 2 bases and J by 8 bases, with 9 bases between them. The CDR3 runs 12 residues. DNA for the CDR3: TGTGCCAGCAGCTTACAGGGAAGGGGCTACACCTTC. As protein: CASSLQGRGYTF. Drawing the rest from reference TRBV11-2 and TRBJ1-2, the complete variable domain is EAGVAQSPRYKIIEKRQSVAFWCNPISGHATLYWYQQILGQGPKLLIQFQNNGVVDDSQLPKDRFSAERLKGVDSTLKIQPAKLEDSAVYLCASSLQGRGYTFGSGTRLTVV.

This sequence joins TRBV10-2 and TRBJ1-5; D not certain. The CDR3 has 14 residues. CDR1 is WSHSY and CDR2 is SAAADI in the germline V gene. Trimming removed 3 bases at V and 0 bases at J, with 6 bases between. CDR3 DNA sequence: TGCGCCAGCAGTGACGGTTATAGCAATCAGCCCCAGCATTTT. This codes for CASSDGYSNQPQHF.

This chain links TRBV10-3 with TRBJ2-7; TRBD2 aligns across 10 bases. V shed 10 bases, J shed 2 bases, and the junction held 11 bases outside the gene matches. The CDR3 has 15 amino acids. CDR1 is ENHRY, CDR2 SYGVKD, per germline. The CDR3 DNA is TGTGCCACCCGGACTAGCGGACCTGGGACCTACGAGCAGTACTTC. Translated, it gives CATRTSGPGTYEQYF.

This clone has more than one count but fewer than ten. The chain links TRBV11-3 to TRBJ1-1, with a possible D match to TRBD1 (6 bases). CDR3 length: 15 residues. The germline V and J ends were trimmed by 2 bases and 5 bases, with 15 bases remaining between them. In germline, CDR1 is SGHNT, CDR2 YENEEA. This CDR3 is CASSLYSGDITEAFF. The DNA of the CDR3 is TGTGCCAGCAGCTTATATTCAGGGGATATAACTGAAGCTTTCTTT.

This rearrangement joins TRBV6-4 to TRBJ1-1; D is undetermined. This CDR3 contains 13 residues. V was cut by 6 bases and J by 2 bases, with 10 bases left in between. Germline lookup yields CDR1 MRHNA and CDR2 SNTAGT. The CDR3, as DNA: TGTGCCAGCAGACGGACTGGAAACACTGAAGCTTTCTTT. Residues: CASRRTGNTEAFF.